The 18 T cell receptor beta chains reported below all come from one sample, sequenced in a study of long-term antiretroviral therapy in people with HIV. The immunoSEQ assay was v3.0, run at survey level. The protocol was immunoSEQ multiplex PCR, while the TCRdb copy is restricted to in-frame clones and leaves out a portion. The top ten hold more than 13% of the sample, which has 10,000 to 15,000 clones, around 77% seen once. The source was unsorted PBMCs, collected 1.3 years after starting antiretroviral therapy. The source of these receptors is a woman aged 18-29 years with HIV.

This chain links TRBV19 with TRBJ1-2; a weak D match, TRBD1 (6 bases). Per the germline V gene, CDR1 is LNHDA and CDR2 is SQIVND (reference sequence). CDR3 length: 14 amino acids. Trimming removed 6 bases at V and 2 bases at J, with 13 bases between. The CDR3 region is CASRGQPRNYGYTF. CDR3 DNA sequence: TGTGCCAGTAGAGGACAGCCCCGAAACTATGGCTACACCTTC. Full variable domain (remainder filled in from reference TRBV19 and TRBJ1-2): DGGITQSPKYLFRKEGQNVTLSCEQNLNHDAMYWYRQDPGQGLRLIYYSQIVNDFQKGDIAEGYSVSREKKESFPLTVTSAQKNPTAFYLCASRGQPRNYGYTFGSGTRLTVV.

The V gene is TRBV10-3, the J gene TRBJ1-1, with D possibly matching TRBD1 (6 bases). V shed 6 bases and J shed 6 bases, with 17 bases lying between them. This CDR3 contains 14 residues. The germline gives CDR1 ENHRY, CDR2 SYGVKD. The CDR3 DNA follows: TGTGCCATCAGAACACAGGGAGGCGGCCCTGAAGCTTTCTTT. Translated, it gives CAIRTQGGGPEAFF.

The CDR3 sequence is CASSYQQGGTEAFF. CDR3 DNA sequence: TGTGCCAGCAGTTACCAACAGGGGGGCACTGAAGCTTTCTTT. V usage is TRBV6-6 and J usage is TRBJ1-1, with 8 bases lining up with TRBD1. Trimming at V came to 2 bases and at J to 4 bases, leaving 3 bases not matched to a gene. The CDR3 runs 14 residues. The V gene's germline CDR1 is MNHNY and CDR2 SVGAGI (reference sequence).

The gene calls are TRBV7-9 and TRBJ1-1; a possible D gene is TRBD1 (6 bases). Germline V lookup: CDR1 SEHNR, CDR2 FQNEAQ (reference sequence). Deletions cut 1 base from V and 3 bases from J, with 12 bases between. The CDR3 contains 15 residues. The CDR3 sequence is CASSLEGRGDTEAFF. The DNA for the CDR3 is TGTGCCAGCAGCTTAGAGGGCAGGGGAGACACTGAAGCTTTCTTT.

Details on this clone: One end of the junction does not line up with germline, which may come from a read error. V is TRBV7-9 and J is TRBJ2-1, with D possibly matching TRBD1 (6 bases). Germline loops: CDR1 SEHNR, CDR2 FQNEAQ (reference sequence). The CDR3 contains 15 residues. In nucleotides, the CDR3 is TGCGCCAGCAGCCAAGGGCAGGGGCCATTCGATGAGCAGTTCTTC. This translates into CASSQGQGPFDEQFF.

In its sample, this clone was seen a few times. The chain recombines TRBV9 with TRBJ2-3; 8 bases fit TRBD1. Trimming took 0 bases from V and 3 from J; bases not matched to a gene: 6. The CDR3 contains 16 residues. Germline CDR1 is SGDLS and CDR2 is YYNGEE. The CDR3 here is CASSVEGQGVTDTQYF. The DNA of the CDR3 is TGTGCCAGCAGCGTAGAAGGACAGGGTGTAACAGATACGCAGTATTTT.

The chain has TRBV5-6 and TRBJ2-7; D is undetermined. Germline lookup yields CDR1 SGHDT and CDR2 YYEEEE. This CDR3 region has 13 residues. Deletions cut 0 bases from V and 2 bases from J, with 6 bases between. DNA for the CDR3: TGTGCCAGCAGCTTGGGGAGTACCTACGAGCAGTACTTC. Amino acids: CASSLGSTYEQYF. Filled out from reference TRBV5-6 and TRBJ2-7, the complete variable domain reads DAGVTQSPTHLIKTRGQQVTLRCSPKSGHDTVSWYQQALGQGPQFIFQYYEEEERQRGNFPDRFSGHQFPNYSSELNVNALLLGDSALYLCASSLGSTYEQYFGPGTRLTVT.

This sequence joins TRBV5-8 and TRBJ2-7; D not certain. CDR1 SGHTS and CDR2 YDEGEE come from the germline V gene. Between the trimmed V and J ends, which lost 0 bases and 0 bases, there was a span of 4 bases. CDR3 length equals 13 residues. In DNA, the CDR3 is TGTGCCAGCAGCTTGGTTACCTCCTACGAGCAGTACTTC. It specifies CASSLVTSYEQYF.

This sequence joins TRBV30 and TRBJ2-1; D gene uncertain. The germline V gene has CDR1 GTSNPN and CDR2 SVGIG (reference sequence). The CDR3 spans 13 residues. With 3 bases removed from V and 1 base from J, the gap between germline ends came to 7 bases. In DNA form, the CDR3 reads TGTGCCTGGAGAGAGAGTTCCTACAATGAGCAGTTCTTC. Residues: CAWRESSYNEQFF. The entire variable domain, with the rest obtained from reference TRBV30 and TRBJ2-1, is as follows: SQTIHQWPATLVQPVGSPLSLECTVEGTSNPNLYWYRQAAGRGLQLLFYSVGIGQISSEVPQNLSASRPQDRQFILSSKKLLLSDSGFYLCAWRESSYNEQFFGPGTRLTVL.

The chain has TRBV28 and TRBJ2-1; D is unclear. V lost 6 bases to trimming and J lost 4 bases, with 16 bases between them. From germline, CDR1 is MDHEN and CDR2 SYDVKM. The CDR3 contains 15 residues. The CDR3 loop is CASSPTEYLYNEQFF. The CDR3 region has the DNA TGTGCCAGCAGCCCGACTGAGTACCTGTACAATGAGCAGTTCTTC.

This clone has a handful of counts. The chain employs TRBV20-1 and TRBJ1-2; D is undetermined. Per the germline V gene, CDR1 is DFQATT and CDR2 is SNEGSKA (reference sequence). There are 11 residues in the CDR3. V dropped 3 bases and J dropped 8 bases, with 10 bases sitting between them. The CDR3 spells CSASWYLGYTF. The CDR3 nucleotides are TGCAGTGCTAGTTGGTATTTAGGCTACACCTTC.

About this clone: Relative to the germline gene, one junction end is altered; a read error may explain this. The rearrangement links TRBV13 to TRBJ1-1; D may be TRBD1 (5 bases). CDR3 length: 14 residues. Per germline, CDR1 PRHDT and CDR2 FYEKMQ (reference sequence). The DNA for the CDR3 is TGTGCCAGCAGCGTAGGGGTCACTTACACTGAAGCTTTCTTT. This sequence encodes CASSVGVTYTEAFF.

This chain links TRBV19 with TRBJ1-1; possibly TRBD1 for D (5 bases). The CDR3 sequence is 15 residues long. Trimming stripped 3 bases from V and 1 base from J, with 12 bases between. The germline gives CDR1 LNHDA, CDR2 SQIVND (reference sequence). CDR3 amino acids: CASSIPGGGNTEAFF. The CDR3 DNA reads TGTGCCAGTAGTATTCCCGGGGGGGGGAACACTGAAGCTTTCTTT. Full variable domain (outside the CDR3, taken from reference TRBV19 and TRBJ1-1): DGGITQSPKYLFRKEGQNVTLSCEQNLNHDAMYWYRQDPGQGLRLIYYSQIVNDFQKGDIAEGYSVSREKKESFPLTVTSAQKNPTAFYLCASSIPGGGNTEAFFGQGTRLTVV.

This clone was picked up a small number of times. A junction boundary mismatches the germline segment, possibly from a read error. V gene TRBV14 combines with J gene TRBJ1-2; 7 bases line up with TRBD1. The CDR3 sequence is 15 residues long. Germline loops: CDR1 SGHDN, CDR2 FVKESK. The chain's CDR3 is CASSQGQAVPYGYTF. The CDR3 DNA reads TGTGCCAGCAGTCAAGGACAGGCTGTACCCTATGGCTACACCTTC.

The V and J genes are TRBV9 and TRBJ2-3, with D hard to call. V shed 4 bases and J shed 0 bases, with 3 bases lying between them. CDR3 length: 12 residues. CDR1 SGDLS and CDR2 YYNGEE come from the germline V gene. In DNA form, the CDR3 reads TGTGCCAGCAGCAAAAGCACAGATACGCAGTATTTT. Translating gives CASSKSTDTQYF.

The rearrangement joins TRBV9 to TRBJ1-6; unclear D gene. CDR3 length: 15 amino acids. CDR1 SGDLS and CDR2 YYNGEE come from the germline V gene. V lost 3 bases, J lost 10 bases, and 17 bases lay in between. CDR3: CASSALAGNESPLHF. The DNA for the CDR3 is TGTGCCAGCAGCGCCCTAGCGGGAAATGAGTCACCCCTCCACTTT.

Notes on this clone: This same CDR3 is encoded by further DNA sequences in the sample. The rearrangement joins TRBV6-5 to TRBJ2-7, with D maybe TRBD1 (5 bases). This CDR3 comprises 14 residues. V gave up 2 bases and J gave up 4 bases, with 12 bases separating them. Germline V gene lookup returns CDR1 MNHEY and CDR2 SVGAGI. CDR3 DNA: TGTGCCAGCAGTTACAGTCTGGGGCTATACGAGCAGTACTTC. Its translation: CASSYSLGLYEQYF.

The V call is TRBV9, the J call TRBJ2-3; D perhaps matches TRBD2 (5 bases). CDR1 and CDR2 (germline): SGDLS, YYNGEE. This CDR3 is built from 12 residues. Trimming removed 3 bases at V and 12 bases at J, with 14 bases between. In nucleotides, the CDR3 is TGTGCCAGCAGCGCCCCTCCTAGCCCTCAGTATTTT. Translating it yields CASSAPPSPQYF.